The T cell receptor beta chain under discussion was sequenced for a study of cytomegalovirus exposure and HLA in healthy donors. Study results and limitations: For most TCR beta V segments, an earlier analysis put the productive rate at about 87% or about 30% of the time.

This clone was recorded once. Its antigen is unknown. 13 Jbeta primers and 60 Vbeta primers were used for the PCR. Sequencing used immunoSEQ multiplex PCR; TCRdb keeps in-frame clones, though not all of them. In the table there are some 180,000 clones, about 88% of which are singletons. The CDR3 is 16 residues long. Trimming shortened V by 3 bases and J by 2 bases, and 14 bases separated the two germline ends. Looked up from germline, CDR1 is SGDLS and CDR2 is YYNGEE. The chain links TRBV9 to TRBJ2-2; D may be TRBD2 (6 bases). This receptor was taken from a man aged 30-40 years in good health and CMV-seropositive. Sequenced material: PBMCs. This CDR3 reads CASSALAAPNTGELFF. The CDR3 DNA reads as TGTGCCAGCAGCGCCTTAGCGGCACCAAACACCGGGGAGCTGTTTTTT.